This T cell receptor (beta chain) comes out of a study of T cell responses to AZD1222 COVID-19 vaccine. Study-level results: Repertoire sampling occurred only after the peak T cell response. Among the donors, most were white British and more were female, and clonal diversity was possibly underestimated.

Details on this clone: Its target is not known.

The assay was immunoSEQ multiplex PCR, and TCRdb's table has in-frame clones only and misses some. The data contain 100,000 to 150,000 clones, around 90% of them singletons. The input for sequencing was peripheral blood, taken on day 0 of AZD1222 vaccination. This receptor was identified in an adult in good health.

This CDR3 is CAISETLAGGLSGANVLTF. CDR3 DNA: TGTGCCATCAGTGAGACCCTGGCGGGGGGGTTGAGTGGGGCCAACGTCCTGACTTTC. The V call is TRBV10-3, the J call TRBJ2-6, with 9 bases fitting TRBD2. Germline lookup yields CDR1 ENHRY and CDR2 SYGVKD. Trimming removed 2 bases from V and 3 bases from J; junction bases left unmatched: 11. The CDR3 is 19 amino acids.